This T cell receptor beta chain came from a study of control samples from healthy donors and cancer patients. Clones were sequenced by immunoSEQ multiplex PCR, and TCRdb holds only the in-frame ones, with some missing. Here the sample spans about 120,000 clones, over 75% being singletons. The clonotype was recovered from a woman between 50 and 59 years old with colorectal cancer. Sequencing was carried out using PBMCs.

The chain's CDR3 is CASSGTTYTDTQYF. CDR3 nucleotide sequence: TGTGCCAGCAGCGGGACTACCTACACAGATACGCAGTATTTT. This chain connects TRBV2 to TRBJ2-3; 7 bases are a match to TRBD2. The CDR3 is 14 amino acids. CDR1 and CDR2 (germline): SNHLY, FYNNEI. With V trimmed by 6 bases and J by 2 bases, 5 bases remained unmatched.